This is a list of T cell receptor beta chains from one sample in a study of blood T cell repertoires in COVID-19. Assay: immunoSEQ multiplex PCR; the TCRdb copy retains only in-frame clones and omits some. The table records fewer than 250,000 clones, almost 85% of them present only once. Sequenced sample: peripheral blood. These receptors all come from a man aged 50-59 years with acute or convalescent COVID-19. CDR3s include the opening cysteine and the closing phenylalanine or tryptophan. The D gene is left open where the match is weak. Not all rows give a size; the values are once, few, many and, for expanded clones, a class.

v_gene	abundance	len	j_gene	d_gene	CDR3aa	CDR3nt
TRBV5-1	NA	14	TRBJ1-1	TRBD1	CASRGDRVDTEAFF	TGCGCCAGCAGGGGGGACAGGGTTGATACTGAAGCTTTCTTT
TRBV30	NA	13	TRBJ2-7	NA	CAWSITHSTEQYF	TGTGCCTGGAGTATTACCCACAGCACCGAGCAGTACTTC
TRBV28	few	15	TRBJ2-5	NA	CASSSPGSYQETQYF	TGTGCCAGCAGTTCCCCAGGGTCGTACCAAGAGACCCAGTACTTC
TRBV14	NA	13	TRBJ2-7	NA	CASRRDSSWEQYF	TGTGCCAGCAGACGTGACAGTTCCTGGGAGCAGTACTTC
TRBV6-5	few	15	TRBJ1-4	NA	CASSYSGGLNEKLFF	TGTGCCAGCAGTTACTCGGGGGGGTTAAATGAAAAACTGTTTTTT
TRBV1	NA	14	TRBJ2-3	NA	CTSSHREYRDTQYF	TGCACCAGCAGCCACAGGGAATATCGAGATACGCAGTATTTT
TRBV6-4	NA	14	TRBJ1-5	TRBD1	CASRGTGHNQPQHF	TGTGCCAGTCGTGGGACAGGGCACAATCAGCCCCAGCATTTT
TRBV19	once	14	TRBJ2-2	TRBD1	CATRDRGSTGELFF	TGTGCCACCCGGGACAGGGGGAGCACCGGGGAGCTGTTTTTT
TRBV7-6	once	15	TRBJ1-1	TRBD1	CASSTRQGKNTEAFF	TGTGCCAGCAGCACCAGACAGGGAAAGAACACTGAAGCTTTCTTT
TRBV18	NA	14	TRBJ1-2	NA	CASSYRDGMRGYTF	TGTGCCAGCTCCTACAGGGATGGCATGAGGGGCTACACCTTC
TRBV6-2/TRBV6-3	NA	17	TRBJ2-5	TRBD2	CASSYSLRLAGRETQYF	TGTGCCAGCAGTTACTCGCTGAGACTAGCGGGTCGAGAGACCCAGTACTTC
TRBV6-5	NA	14	TRBJ2-7	NA	CASSYSLVAYEQYF	TGTGCCAGCAGTTACTCGCTAGTGGCCTACGAGCAGTACTTC
TRBV28	once	13	TRBJ1-5	NA	CASSSVTRQPQHF	TGTGCCAGCAGTTCGGTAACGCGGCAGCCCCAGCATTTT
TRBV30	NA	13	TRBJ1-1	TRBD1	CAWSETGDHEAFF	TGTGCCTGGAGTGAGACAGGGGACCATGAAGCTTTCTTT
TRBV19	once	16	TRBJ2-3	NA	CASSTGRLTSTDTQYF	TGTGCCAGTAGTACAGGTCGTTTAACTAGCACAGATACGCAGTATTTT
TRBV19	NA	14	TRBJ2-3	TRBD1	CASRRQGRTDTQYF	TGTGCCAGTAGACGACAGGGCCGCACAGATACGCAGTATTTT
TRBV6-1	NA	12	TRBJ1-4	NA	CASSERGEKLFF	TGTGCCAGCAGTGAACGGGGAGAAAAACTGTTTTTT
TRBV18	once	12	TRBJ1-2	NA	CASSRGTVGYTF	TGTGCCAGCTCACGCGGGACTGTTGGCTACACCTTC
TRBV10-2	NA	12	TRBJ1-2	NA	CASSEDLDGYTF	TGCGCCAGCAGTGAGGACTTGGATGGCTACACCTTC
TRBV5-1	NA	15	TRBJ1-4	TRBD1	CASSFLGQGSEKLFF	TGCGCCAGCAGTTTCCTGGGACAGGGGAGCGAAAAACTGTTTTTT
TRBV7-3	few	14	TRBJ1-6	NA	CASRSDSSNSPLHF	TGTGCCAGCAGGTCGGACAGTTCTAATTCACCCCTCCACTTT
TRBV27	NA	13	TRBJ1-6	NA	CASGAYYNSPLHF	TGTGCCAGCGGGGCCTATTATAATTCACCCCTCCACTTT
TRBV28	few	15	TRBJ2-5	NA	CASSLGSGYQETQYF	TGTGCCAGCAGTTTGGGTTCGGGGTACCAAGAGACCCAGTACTTC
TRBV10-2	NA	15	TRBJ1-3	NA	CASTGSAYSGNTIYF	TGCGCCAGCACTGGTAGCGCCTACTCTGGAAACACCATATATTTT
TRBV19	NA	14	TRBJ1-3	NA	CASSSVMRGNTIYF	TGTGCCAGTAGTTCGGTGATGAGGGGAAACACCATATATTTT
TRBV6-5	NA	14	TRBJ1-2	NA	CASSPSTKNYGYTF	TGTGCCAGCTCCCCCTCTACCAAGAACTATGGCTACACCTTC
TRBV28	NA	17	TRBJ1-3	TRBD1	CASSSRTGGASGNTIYF	TGTGCCAGCAGTTCCCGGACAGGGGGCGCTTCCGGAAACACCATATATTTT
TRBV29-1	NA	16	TRBJ2-3	TRBD2	CSVEGKAGASTDTQYF	TGCAGCGTAGAAGGGAAAGCGGGGGCGAGCACAGATACGCAGTATTTT
TRBV7-9	NA	13	TRBJ2-7	TRBD2	CASSLGGRYEQYF	TGTGCCAGCAGCTTAGGCGGGAGATACGAGCAGTACTTC
TRBV7-7	NA	15	TRBJ2-3	TRBD2	CASSWTSGGTDTQYF	TGTGCTAGCAGCTGGACTAGCGGGGGGACAGATACGCAGTATTTT
TRBV5-6	NA	14	TRBJ1-5	NA	CASSLGRNNQPQHF	TGTGCCAGCAGCTTAGGGAGAAACAATCAGCCCCAGCATTTT
TRBV9	NA	14	TRBJ1-2	TRBD1	CASSVGTGNYGYTF	TGTGCCAGCAGCGTAGGGACAGGCAACTATGGCTACACCTTC